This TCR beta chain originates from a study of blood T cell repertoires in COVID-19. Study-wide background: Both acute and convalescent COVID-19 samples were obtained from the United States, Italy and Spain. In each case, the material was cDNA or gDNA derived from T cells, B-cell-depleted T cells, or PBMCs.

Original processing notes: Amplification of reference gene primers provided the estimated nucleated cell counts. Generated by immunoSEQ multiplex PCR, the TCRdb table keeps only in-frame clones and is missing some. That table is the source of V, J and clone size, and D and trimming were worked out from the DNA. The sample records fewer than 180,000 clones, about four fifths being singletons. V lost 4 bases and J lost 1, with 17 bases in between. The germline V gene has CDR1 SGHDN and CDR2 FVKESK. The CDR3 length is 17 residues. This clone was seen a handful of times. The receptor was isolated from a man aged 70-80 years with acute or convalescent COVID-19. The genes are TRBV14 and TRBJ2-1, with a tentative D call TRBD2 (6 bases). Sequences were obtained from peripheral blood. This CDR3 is CASSRPRGSSSYNEQFF. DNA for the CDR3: TGTGCCAGCAGCCGCCCTCGGGGGAGTTCGTCCTACAATGAGCAGTTCTTC. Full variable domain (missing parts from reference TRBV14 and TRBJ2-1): EAGVTQFPSHSVIEKGQTVTLRCDPISGHDNLYWYRRVMGKEIKFLLHFVKESKQDESGMPNNRFLAERTGGTYSTLKVQPAELEDSGVYFCASSRPRGSSSYNEQFFGPGTRLTVL.